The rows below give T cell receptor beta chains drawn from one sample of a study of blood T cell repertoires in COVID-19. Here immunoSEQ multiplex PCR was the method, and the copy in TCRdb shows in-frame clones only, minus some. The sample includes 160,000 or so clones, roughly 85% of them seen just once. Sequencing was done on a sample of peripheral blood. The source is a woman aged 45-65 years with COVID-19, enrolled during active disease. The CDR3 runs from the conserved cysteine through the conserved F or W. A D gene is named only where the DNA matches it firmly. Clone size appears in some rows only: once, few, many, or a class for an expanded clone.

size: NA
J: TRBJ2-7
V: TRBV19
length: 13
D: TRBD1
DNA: TGTGCCAGTAACGCCGGGACAGATAACGAGCAGTACTTC
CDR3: CASNAGTDNEQYF

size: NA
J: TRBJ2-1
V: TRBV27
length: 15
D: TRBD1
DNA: TGTGCCAGCAGCCTCGCGGACAGGGGAGGGAATGAGCAGTTCTTC
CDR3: CASSLADRGGNEQFF

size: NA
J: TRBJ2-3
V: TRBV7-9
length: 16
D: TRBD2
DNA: TGTGCCAGCAGCTTAGCTAGCGGGGGGCCTACAGATACGCAGTATTTT
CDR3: CASSLASGGPTDTQYF

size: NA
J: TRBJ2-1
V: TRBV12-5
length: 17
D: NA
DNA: TGTGCTAGTGGTTTGGCGGCGGGAACAGACCAGAACAATGAGCAGTTCTTC
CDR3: CASGLAAGTDQNNEQFF

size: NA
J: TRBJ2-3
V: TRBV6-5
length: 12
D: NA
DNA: TGTGCCTCGACGTCAGGGTCAGATACGCAGTATTTT
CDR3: CASTSGSDTQYF

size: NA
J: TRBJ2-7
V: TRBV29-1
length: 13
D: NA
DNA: TGCAGCGTTGAGTTAGGGGGGGACTACGAGCAGTACTTC
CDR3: CSVELGGDYEQYF

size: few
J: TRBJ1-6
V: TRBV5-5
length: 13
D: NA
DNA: TGTGCCAGCAGCTTCCAGACAAATTCACCCCTCCACTTT
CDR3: CASSFQTNSPLHF

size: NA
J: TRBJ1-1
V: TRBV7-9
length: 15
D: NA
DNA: TGTGCCAGCAGCTTATCAGGGCAGGTGAACACTGAAGCTTTCTTT
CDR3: CASSLSGQVNTEAFF

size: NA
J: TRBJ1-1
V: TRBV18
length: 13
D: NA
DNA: TGTGCCAGCTCACCATCGATCGGGTCTGAAGCTTTCTTT
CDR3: CASSPSIGSEAFF

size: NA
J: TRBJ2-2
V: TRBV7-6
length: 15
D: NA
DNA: TGTGCCAGCAGCTTATCGGGGATGGGTACCGGGGAGCTGTTTTTT
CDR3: CASSLSGMGTGELFF

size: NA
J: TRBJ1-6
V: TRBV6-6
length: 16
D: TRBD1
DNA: TGTGCCAGCAGTATACCGGGACAGGTCCTCAATTCACCCCTCCACTTT
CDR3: CASSIPGQVLNSPLHF

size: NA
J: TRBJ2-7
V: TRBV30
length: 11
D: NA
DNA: TGTGCCTGGAGTGTACTATGGGAGCAGTACTTC
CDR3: CAWSVLWEQYF

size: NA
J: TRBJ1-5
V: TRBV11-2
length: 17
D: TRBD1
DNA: TGTGCCAGCAGCTTTGGGACAGGGGGCCTTAGCAATCAGCCCCAGCATTTT
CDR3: CASSFGTGGLSNQPQHF

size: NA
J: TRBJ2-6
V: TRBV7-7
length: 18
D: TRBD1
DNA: TGTGCTAGCAGCCCCACCGGACAGGGACTCTCTGGGGCCAACGTCCTGACTTTC
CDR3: CASSPTGQGLSGANVLTF

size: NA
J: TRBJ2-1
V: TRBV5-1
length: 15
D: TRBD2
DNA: TGCGCCAGCAGCTTGGTAGCGGGCCACCTCAGCGAGCAGTTCTTC
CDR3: CASSLVAGHLSEQFF

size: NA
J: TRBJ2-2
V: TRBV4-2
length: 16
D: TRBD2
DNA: TGTGCCAGCAGCCCAACCTCCGGGACTAGCAACGGGGAGCTGTTTTTT
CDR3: CASSPTSGTSNGELFF

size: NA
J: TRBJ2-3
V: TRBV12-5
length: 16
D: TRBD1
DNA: TGTGCTAGTGGTCCCCCAACGGGACAGGGGACAGATACGCAGTATTTT
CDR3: CASGPPTGQGTDTQYF

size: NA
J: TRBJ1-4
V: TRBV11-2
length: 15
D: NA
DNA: TGTGCCAGCAGCTTAGATCCGGGTGGTAATGAAAAACTGTTTTTT
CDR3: CASSLDPGGNEKLFF